The rows below give T cell receptor delta chains drawn from one sample of a study of gamma-delta T cells after stem cell transplantation. TCRdb re-called clones from the RT-PCR reads using CATT. Among roughly 2,500 delta-chain clones, around 19% were seen once, and the ten largest hold around 7.7%. Material: gamma-delta T cells. All receptors come from a human donor. It is not recorded whose cells these are; they may come from a transplant donor. Each CDR3 is given with its conserved first and last residue. Each record gives: CDR3 protein, V gene, J gene.

cdr3_aa: CALGDPFGSPGDTIGDKLIF
v_call: TRDV1
j_call: TRDJ1

cdr3_aa: CALGAPLSYWGTRDPDKLIF
v_call: TRDV1
j_call: TRDJ1

cdr3_aa: CALGEFLRWGNLTAQLFF
v_call: TRDV1
j_call: TRDJ2

cdr3_aa: CACDTIWGIWASSSWGTRQMFF
v_call: TRDV2
j_call: TRDJ3

cdr3_aa: CACDTVGGALTAQLFF
v_call: TRDV2
j_call: TRDJ2

cdr3_aa: CACDTWGIPSSWDTRQMFF
v_call: TRDV2
j_call: TRDJ3

cdr3_aa: CALGENSPFLRVWGILPYTDKLIF
v_call: TRDV1
j_call: TRDJ1

cdr3_aa: CACDTVLWGSSWDTRQMFF
v_call: TRDV2
j_call: TRDJ3

cdr3_aa: CALGEPLPTLLGDTSDKLIF
v_call: TRDV1
j_call: TRDJ1

cdr3_aa: CAFLPKSDWGPLKLIF
v_call: TRDV3
j_call: TRDJ1

cdr3_aa: CACERGSSWDTRQMFF
v_call: TRDV2
j_call: TRDJ3

cdr3_aa: CALGERIQVGSKLIF
v_call: TRDV1
j_call: TRDJ1

cdr3_aa: CACDTGVRRFWDTRQMFF
v_call: TRDV2
j_call: TRDJ3

cdr3_aa: CALGELIGTRVPDKLIF
v_call: TRDV1
j_call: TRDJ1

cdr3_aa: CALGDTVLPTVWYWGPFTAQLFF
v_call: TRDV1
j_call: TRDJ2

cdr3_aa: CACDTADTRVPWDTRQMFF
v_call: TRDV2
j_call: TRDJ3

cdr3_aa: CALGEPPSIPTAHHSGRWDTRQMFF
v_call: TRDV1
j_call: TRDJ3

cdr3_aa: CALGEGFRASYWVTARLIF
v_call: TRDV1
j_call: TRDJ1

cdr3_aa: CACDTMGDSWDTRQMFF
v_call: TRDV2
j_call: TRDJ3

cdr3_aa: CACDNVWGIQGSRDTRQMFF
v_call: TRDV2
j_call: TRDJ3

cdr3_aa: CASRVFHTQHLTGGRGGAAQLFF
v_call: TRDV3
j_call: TRDJ2

cdr3_aa: CALGELPGLYTDKLIF
v_call: TRDV1
j_call: TRDJ1

cdr3_aa: CACDTGNWGTSSWDTRQMFF
v_call: TRDV2
j_call: TRDJ3

cdr3_aa: CACDIRNSWDTLHIFF
v_call: TRDV2
j_call: TRDJ3